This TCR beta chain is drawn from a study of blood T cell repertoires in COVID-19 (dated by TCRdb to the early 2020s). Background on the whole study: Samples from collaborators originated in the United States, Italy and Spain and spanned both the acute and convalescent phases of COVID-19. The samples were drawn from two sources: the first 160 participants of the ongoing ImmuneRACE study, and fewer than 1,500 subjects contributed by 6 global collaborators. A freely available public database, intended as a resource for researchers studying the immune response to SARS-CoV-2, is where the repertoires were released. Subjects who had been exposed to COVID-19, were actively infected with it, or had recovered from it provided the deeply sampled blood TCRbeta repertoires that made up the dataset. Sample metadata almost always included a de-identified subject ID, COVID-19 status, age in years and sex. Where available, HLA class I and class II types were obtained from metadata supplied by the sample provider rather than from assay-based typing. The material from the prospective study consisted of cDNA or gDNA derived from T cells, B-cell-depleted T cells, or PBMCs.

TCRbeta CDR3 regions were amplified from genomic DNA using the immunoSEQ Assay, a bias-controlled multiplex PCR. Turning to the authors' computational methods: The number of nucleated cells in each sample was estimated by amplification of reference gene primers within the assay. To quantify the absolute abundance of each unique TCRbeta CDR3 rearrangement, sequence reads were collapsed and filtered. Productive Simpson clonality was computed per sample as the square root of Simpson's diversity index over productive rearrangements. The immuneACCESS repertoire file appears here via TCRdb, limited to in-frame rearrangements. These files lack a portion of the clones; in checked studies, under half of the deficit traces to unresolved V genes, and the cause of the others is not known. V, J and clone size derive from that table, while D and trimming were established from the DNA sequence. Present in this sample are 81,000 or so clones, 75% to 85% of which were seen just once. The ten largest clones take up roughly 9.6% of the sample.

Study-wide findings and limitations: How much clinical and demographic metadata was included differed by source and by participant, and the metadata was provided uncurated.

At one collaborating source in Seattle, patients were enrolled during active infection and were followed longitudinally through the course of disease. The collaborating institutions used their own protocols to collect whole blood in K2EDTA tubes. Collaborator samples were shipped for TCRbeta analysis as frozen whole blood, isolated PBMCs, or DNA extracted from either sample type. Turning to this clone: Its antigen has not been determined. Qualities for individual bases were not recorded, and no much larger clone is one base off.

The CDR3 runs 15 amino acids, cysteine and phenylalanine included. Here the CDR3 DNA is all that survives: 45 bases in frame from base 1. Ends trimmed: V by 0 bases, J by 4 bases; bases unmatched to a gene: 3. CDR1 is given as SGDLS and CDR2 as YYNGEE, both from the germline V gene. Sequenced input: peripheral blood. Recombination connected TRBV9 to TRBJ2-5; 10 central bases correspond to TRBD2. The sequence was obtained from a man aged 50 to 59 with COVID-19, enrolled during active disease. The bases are TGTGCCAGCAGCGTAGCAGCGGGAGGGGTAGAGACCCAGTACTTC. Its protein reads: CASSVAAGGVETQYF.